Presented here are 8 T cell receptor beta chains from one specimen sequenced in a study of cytomegalovirus exposure and HLA in healthy donors. Amplification used 60 Vbeta primers and 13 Jbeta primers. Sequencing was performed with immunoSEQ multiplex PCR; in TCRdb, only in-frame clones are kept and a portion is missing. The data hold some 44,000 clones, with about 85% observed a single time. The sequencing input was PBMCs. The receptors derive from a woman aged 35 to 49 in good health and CMV-seropositive.

The chain is built from TRBV6-5 and TRBJ2-5; TRBD2 agrees at 15 bases. The CDR3 covers 15 residues. V gave up 5 bases and J gave up 4 bases; unmatched junction bases: 2. Germline values: CDR1 MNHEY, CDR2 SVGAGI. The CDR3 here is CASSKGLAGGETQYF. Written as DNA, the CDR3 is TGTGCCAGCAGTAAGGGACTAGCGGGAGGAGAGACCCAGTACTTC.

This rearrangement joins TRBV6-5 to TRBJ1-2, with TRBD1 matching 7 bases. The J segment lost 4 bases and the V segment lost 3 bases, leaving 5 bases of the junction unmatched. The CDR3 length is 14 residues. CDR1 is MNHEY, CDR2 SVGAGI, per germline. The CDR3 reads CASSYSRQGYGYTF. The CDR3 DNA is TGTGCCAGCAGTTATTCGAGACAGGGCTATGGCTACACCTTC.

This chain joins TRBV2 and TRBJ2-7; 9 positions match TRBD1. The trim removed 8 bases at V and 4 bases at J, leaving 9 bases unmatched. CDR1 and CDR2 (germline): SNHLY, FYNNEI. The length of the CDR3 is 14 residues. The CDR3 bases are TGTGCCAGCCGTAAGGGACAGGGAGCTTACGAGCAGTACTTC. Protein: CASRKGQGAYEQYF.

The gene calls are TRBV27 and TRBJ2-1; a weak D match, TRBD1 (5 bases). The CDR3 totals 12 residues. In germline, CDR1 is MNHEY, CDR2 SMNVEV (reference sequence). V was shortened by 5 bases and J by 8 bases, with 10 bases between the two germline ends. CDR3 region: CASSLQGHEQFF. The CDR3 nucleotides read TGTGCCAGCAGTCTCCAGGGTCATGAGCAGTTCTTC.

The gene calls are TRBV14 and TRBJ2-7; D possibly corresponds to TRBD2 (5 bases). V was cut by 4 bases and J by 3 bases, with 10 bases left in between. The CDR3 spans 13 residues. The germline gives CDR1 SGHDN, CDR2 FVKESK. CDR3 sequence: CASSRVAGYEQYF. For the CDR3, the DNA is TGTGCCAGCAGCCGGGTGGCGGGCTACGAGCAGTACTTC.

This clone came up a few times. The rearrangement links TRBV25-1 to TRBJ1-6; 8 bases fit TRBD1. With V trimmed by 6 bases and J by 10 bases, 2 bases remained unmatched. Germline-derived CDR1 and CDR2 are MGHDK and SYGVNS. The CDR3 contains 12 residues. The CDR3 nucleotides read TGTGCCAGCAGGACAGGGGTATCACCCCTCCACTTT. Translated, it gives CASRTGVSPLHF.

The chain couples TRBV7-8 to TRBJ1-1; D is uncertain. V lost 2 bases and J 4 bases, leaving 14 bases between the germline ends. This CDR3 contains 15 residues. Germline assignment: CDR1 SGHVS and CDR2 FQNEAQ. The CDR3 nucleotides are TGTGCCAGCAGCTTATGGGCAGGCGGGAGCACTGAAGCTTTCTTT. It yields the protein CASSLWAGGSTEAFF.

The CDR3: CASSQGQGGLGYTF. The CDR3 nucleotides are TGTGCCAGCAGCCAAGGACAGGGCGGGCTTGGCTACACCTTC. This rearrangement joins TRBV7-8 to TRBJ1-2; 8 nucleotides align to TRBD1. CDR1 is SGHVS, CDR2 FQNEAQ, per germline. The CDR3 has 14 residues. Unmatched junction bases numbered 9, after V lost 5 bases and J lost 7 bases. The complete variable domain, with remaining parts taken from reference TRBV7-8 and TRBJ1-2, reads GAGVSQSPRYKVAKRGQDVALRCDPISGHVSLFWYQQALGQGPEFLTYFQNEAQLDKSGLPSDRFFAERPEGSVSTLKIQRTQQEDSAVYLCASSQGQGGLGYTFGSGTRLTVV.